Listed below are T cell receptor beta chains from one sample, sequenced in a study of blood T cell repertoires in COVID-19. Produced via immunoSEQ multiplex PCR; TCRdb's table is partial and in-frame only. The data hold over 200,000 clones, with roughly 87% observed a single time. The sequencing input was peripheral blood. Receptor source: a man between 40 and 49 years old with active or convalescent COVID-19. The CDR3 runs from the conserved cysteine through the conserved F or W. Fields, in order: J gene, CDR3 length, V gene, D gene, clone size, CDR3 protein, CDR3 DNA. D genes are given only for firm matches. The size field is filled for only some rows; it gives once, few, many or a size class.

>TRBJ2-1|16|TRBV5-5|TRBD2|-
CASSLLTSGGRNEQFF
TGTGCCAGCAGCTTGTTGACTAGCGGGGGCCGCAATGAGCAGTTCTTC
>TRBJ1-2|14|TRBV30|-|few
CAWRPVGANYGYTF
TGTGCCTGGAGGCCTGTCGGAGCTAACTATGGCTACACCTTC
>TRBJ1-5|13|TRBV7-8|-|-
CASSLGGLQPQHF
TGTGCCAGCAGCTTGGGGGGGCTTCAGCCCCAGCATTTT
>TRBJ2-1|13|TRBV19|TRBD1|-
CASSMDRANEQFF
TGTGCCAGTAGTATGGACAGGGCCAATGAGCAGTTCTTC
>TRBJ1-1|14|TRBV19|TRBD1|few
CASSWDRGNTEAFF
TGTGCCAGTAGTTGGGACAGGGGGAACACTGAAGCTTTCTTT
>TRBJ1-6|12|TRBV7-9|-|-
CASSSSNSPLHF
TGTGCCAGCAGCTCTAGTAATTCACCCCTCCACTTT
>TRBJ1-3|15|TRBV5-1|-|-
CASSSTGPSGNTIYF
TGCGCCAGCAGCTCGACAGGCCCCTCTGGAAACACCATATATTTT
>TRBJ1-3|15|TRBV5-1|-|once
CASSLGAGLGNTIYF
TGCGCCAGCAGCTTGGGGGCAGGACTGGGAAACACCATATATTTT
>TRBJ1-3|12|TRBV11-2|-|-
CASSLPGNTIYF
TGTGCCAGCAGCCTACCTGGAAACACCATATATTTT
>TRBJ2-1|15|TRBV7-3|TRBD2|-
CASSLGLAAYNEQFF
TGTGCCAGCAGCTTGGGACTAGCGGCTTACAATGAGCAGTTCTTC
>TRBJ2-5|14|TRBV5-1|TRBD2|once
CASSLAGREETQYF
TGCGCCAGCAGCTTGGCCGGGCGGGAGGAGACCCAGTACTTC
>TRBJ2-1|16|TRBV23-1|TRBD1|-
CASSQSGQGSNNEQFF
TGCGCCAGCAGTCAATCGGGACAGGGGTCTAACAATGAGCAGTTCTTC
>TRBJ2-1|13|TRBV3-1/TRBV3-2|TRBD2|-
CASSQYLAGVLFF
TGTGCCAGCAGCCAATACCTAGCGGGAGTTCTGTTCTTC
>TRBJ2-2|18|TRBV24-1|TRBD2|-
CATSDLRRRGANTGELFF
TGTGCCACCAGTGATTTGCGGCGCCGGGGGGCGAACACCGGGGAGCTGTTTTTT
>TRBJ1-2|15|TRBV7-9|TRBD1|-
CASSPGGQGIYGYTF
TGTGCCAGCAGCCCCGGAGGACAGGGAATCTATGGCTACACCTTC
>TRBJ2-3|14|TRBV28|-|once
CASWRGLGGDTQYF
TGTGCCAGCTGGAGGGGACTCGGAGGGGATACGCAGTATTTT
>TRBJ2-1|15|TRBV4-1|TRBD2|-
CASSQAYSGPDEQFF
TGCGCCAGCAGCCAAGCGTATAGCGGGCCGGATGAGCAGTTCTTC
>TRBJ2-7|13|TRBV5-1|-|-
CASSLGQDYEQYF
TGCGCCAGCAGCTTGGGACAGGACTACGAGCAGTACTTC
>TRBJ2-1|14|TRBV28|TRBD2|-
CASSLRTSTGEQFF
TGTGCCAGCAGTTTAAGGACTAGCACGGGTGAGCAGTTCTTC
>TRBJ2-7|16|TRBV7-2|TRBD2|-
CASSSTSGRATYEQYF
TGTGCCAGCAGCTCCACTAGCGGGAGGGCTACCTACGAGCAGTACTTC
>TRBJ1-4|15|TRBV20-1|-|-
CSASFRDFADEKLFF
TGCAGTGCTAGTTTCCGGGACTTTGCCGATGAAAAACTGTTTTTT
>TRBJ2-7|15|TRBV5-1|TRBD1|-
CASSPQDRSSYEQYF
TGCGCCAGCAGCCCGCAGGACAGGAGCTCCTACGAGCAGTACTTC
>TRBJ1-1|14|TRBV30|-|-
CAWRTGTGGTEAFF
TGTGCCTGGAGGACCGGGACGGGGGGAACTGAAGCTTTCTTT
>TRBJ1-4|17|TRBV28|TRBD1|-
CASSQSHGQALNEKLFF
TGTGCCAGCAGTCAGAGCCACGGACAGGCCCTTAATGAAAAACTGTTTTTT
>TRBJ2-7|13|TRBV6-5|-|-
CATIFRGSYEQYF
TGTGCCACAATCTTCAGGGGCTCCTACGAGCAGTACTTC
>TRBJ2-3|14|TRBV7-3|-|-
CASSLGSGIDTQYF
TGTGCCAGCAGCTTAGGTAGCGGCATAGATACGCAGTATTTT
>TRBJ2-3|16|TRBV3-1/TRBV3-2|TRBD2|many
CASSQGSSGRSDTQYF
TGTGCCAGCAGCCAGGGTTCGAGCGGGAGATCAGATACGCAGTATTTT
>TRBJ1-5|15|TRBV4-1|-|-
CASSQVLRENQPQHF
TGCGCCAGCAGCCAAGTTTTGAGGGAGAATCAGCCCCAGCATTTT
>TRBJ1-5|15|TRBV18|-|-
CASSPAAGLNQPQHF
TGTGCCAGCTCACCAGCGGCCGGTCTTAATCAGCCCCAGCATTTT
>TRBJ2-5|13|TRBV6-5|-|-
CASSSGLVETQYF
TGTGCCAGCAGCTCAGGGTTGGTAGAGACCCAGTACTTC
>TRBJ1-6|11|TRBV28|-|-
CASSYDSPLHF
TGTGCCAGCAGTTACGACTCTCCCCTCCACTTT
>TRBJ2-2|14|TRBV7-7|-|-
CASSRDMNTGELFF
TGTGCTAGCAGCCGCGACATGAACACCGGGGAGCTGTTTTTT
>TRBJ1-4|17|TRBV5-1|TRBD1|-
CASSLGSRGLHNEKLFF
TGCGCCAGCAGCCTGGGGTCTAGGGGGCTTCATAATGAAAAACTGTTTTTT
>TRBJ1-5|13|TRBV12-3/TRBV12-4|-|-
CASTPSIQQPQHF
TGTGCCAGCACCCCATCGATCCAGCAGCCCCAGCATTTT
>TRBJ2-1|16|TRBV9|-|-
CASSVTNRPVYNEQFF
TGTGCCAGCAGCGTAACCAACAGGCCGGTGTACAATGAGCAGTTCTTC
>TRBJ1-6|13|TRBV7-2|-|-
CASSPDSNSPLHF
TGTGCCAGCAGCCCGGACAGTAATTCACCCCTCCACTTT
>TRBJ1-2|15|TRBV5-1|-|-
CASSLGLGINYGYTF
TGCGCCAGCAGCTTGGGATTGGGCATTAACTATGGCTACACCTTC
>TRBJ2-7|14|TRBV18|-|once
CASSRERATYEQYF
TGTGCCAGCTCCCGAGAGAGGGCAACCTACGAGCAGTACTTC
>TRBJ2-1|14|TRBV6-4|-|-
CASSLESSYNEQFF
TGTGCCAGCAGTTTAGAAAGCTCCTACAATGAGCAGTTCTTC
>TRBJ2-3|16|TRBV27|TRBD2|-
CASRPLAVHSTDTQYF
TGTGCCAGCAGACCACTAGCGGTCCATAGCACAGATACGCAGTATTTT
>TRBJ2-7|14|TRBV18|TRBD2|once
CASSPRTSVYEQYF
TGTGCCAGCTCACCGCGGACTAGCGTCTACGAGCAGTACTTC
>TRBJ1-2|15|TRBV28|TRBD1|-
CASSLRGQGVSGYTF
TGTGCCAGCAGTTTAAGGGGACAGGGTGTTAGTGGCTACACCTTC